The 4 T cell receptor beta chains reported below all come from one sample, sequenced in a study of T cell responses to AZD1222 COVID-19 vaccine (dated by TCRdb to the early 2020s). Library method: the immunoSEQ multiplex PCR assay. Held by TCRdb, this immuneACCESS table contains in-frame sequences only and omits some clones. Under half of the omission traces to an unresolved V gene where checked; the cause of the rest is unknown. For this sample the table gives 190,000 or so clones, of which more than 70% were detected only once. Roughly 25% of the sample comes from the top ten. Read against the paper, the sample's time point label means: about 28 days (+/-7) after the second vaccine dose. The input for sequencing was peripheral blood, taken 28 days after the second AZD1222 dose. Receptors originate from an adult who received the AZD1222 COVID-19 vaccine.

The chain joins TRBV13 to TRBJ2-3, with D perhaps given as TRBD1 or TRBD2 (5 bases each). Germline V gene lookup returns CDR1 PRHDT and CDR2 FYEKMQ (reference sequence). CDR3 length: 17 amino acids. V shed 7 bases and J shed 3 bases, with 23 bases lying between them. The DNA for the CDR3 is TGTGCCAGCACACTAAACGAGGGGAGTAGGTTTACAGATACGCAGTATTTT. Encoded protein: CASTLNEGSRFTDTQYF.

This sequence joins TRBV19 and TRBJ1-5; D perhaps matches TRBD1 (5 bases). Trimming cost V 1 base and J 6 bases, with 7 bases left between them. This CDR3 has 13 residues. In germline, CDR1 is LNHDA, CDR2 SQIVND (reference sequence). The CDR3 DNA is TGTGCCAGTAGTATAGTACAGGTTCAGCCCCAGCATTTT. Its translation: CASSIVQVQPQHF.

The CDR3 region is CASRPRLEGEQYF. In DNA, the CDR3 is TGTGCCAGCAGGCCTCGACTTGAAGGCGAGCAGTACTTC. The chain combines TRBV11-2 with TRBJ2-7; D unclear. CDR3 length: 13 residues. Trimming cost V 6 bases and J 6 bases, with 15 bases left between them. Germline-derived CDR1 and CDR2 are SGHAT and FQNNGV. The full variable domain, with the rest looked up from reference TRBV11-2 and TRBJ2-7, is EAGVAQSPRYKIIEKRQSVAFWCNPISGHATLYWYQQILGQGPKLLIQFQNNGVVDDSQLPKDRFSAERLKGVDSTLKIQPAKLEDSAVYLCASRPRLEGEQYFGPGTRLTVT.

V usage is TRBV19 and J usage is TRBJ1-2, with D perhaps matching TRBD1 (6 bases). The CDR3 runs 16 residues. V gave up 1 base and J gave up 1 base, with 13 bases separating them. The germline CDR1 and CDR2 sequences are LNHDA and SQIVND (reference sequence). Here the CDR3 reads CASSIGPTGVNYGYTF. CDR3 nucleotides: TGTGCCAGTAGTATAGGCCCGACAGGTGTTAACTATGGCTACACCTTC. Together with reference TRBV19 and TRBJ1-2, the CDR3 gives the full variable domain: DGGITQSPKYLFRKEGQNVTLSCEQNLNHDAMYWYRQDPGQGLRLIYYSQIVNDFQKGDIAEGYSVSREKKESFPLTVTSAQKNPTAFYLCASSIGPTGVNYGYTFGSGTRLTVV.